This TCR beta chain comes out of a study of response to subunit inactivated influenza vaccine. Overall study results and limits: Authors proposed each seasonal influenza vaccination draws in few new T cells.

Worth noting for this clonotype: The antigen remains undetermined.

TCRdb recomputed calls from the RT-PCR reads with MiXCR, one row per CDR3 protein. The data contain 650,000 to 800,000 distinct CDR3 sequences, approximately 13% of them singletons. The source was PBMCs from blood, collected approximately 15 days before vaccination. The receptor was derived from a man aged 45-65 years who received an inactivated influenza vaccine.

The CDR3 sequence: CATSARQGPIYGYTF. CDR3 DNA: TGTGCCACCAGCGCCCGACAGGGCCCAATTTATGGCTACACCTTC. V is TRBV15 and J is TRBJ1-2, with TRBD1 matching over 7 bases. Trimming took 5 bases from V and 5 from J; bases not matched to a gene: 11. This CDR3 is 15 amino acids long. The germline CDR1 and CDR2 sequences are LNHNV and YYDKDF (reference sequence).